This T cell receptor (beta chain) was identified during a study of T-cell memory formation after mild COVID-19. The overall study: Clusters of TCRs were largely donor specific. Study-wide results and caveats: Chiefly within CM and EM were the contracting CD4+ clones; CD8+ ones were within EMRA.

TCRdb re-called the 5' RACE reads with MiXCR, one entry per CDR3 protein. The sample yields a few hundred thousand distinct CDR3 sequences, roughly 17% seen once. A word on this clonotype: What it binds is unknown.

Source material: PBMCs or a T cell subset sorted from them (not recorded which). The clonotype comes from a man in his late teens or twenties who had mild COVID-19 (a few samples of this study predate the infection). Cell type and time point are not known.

The CDR3 coding sequence is TGTGCCACCAGCAAGGCGTGGGATAATTCACCCCTCCACTTT. Amino acids: CATSKAWDNSPLHF. V and J are TRBV15 and TRBJ1-6; D is unresolved. The germline V and J ends were trimmed by 4 bases and 5 bases, with 9 bases remaining between them. The CDR3 is 14 residues long. The V gene's germline CDR1 is LNHNV and CDR2 YYDKDF (reference sequence).